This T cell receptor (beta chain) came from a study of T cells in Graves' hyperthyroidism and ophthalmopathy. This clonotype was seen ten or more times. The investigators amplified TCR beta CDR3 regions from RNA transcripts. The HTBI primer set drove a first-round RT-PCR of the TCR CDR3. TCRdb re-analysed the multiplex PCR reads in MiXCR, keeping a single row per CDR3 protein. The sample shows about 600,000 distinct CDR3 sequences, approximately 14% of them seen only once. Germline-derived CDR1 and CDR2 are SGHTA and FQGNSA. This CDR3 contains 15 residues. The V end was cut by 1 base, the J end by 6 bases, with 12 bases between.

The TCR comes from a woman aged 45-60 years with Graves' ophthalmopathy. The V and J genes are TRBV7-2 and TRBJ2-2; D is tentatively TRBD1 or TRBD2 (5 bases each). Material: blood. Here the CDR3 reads CASSLGGIGAGELFF. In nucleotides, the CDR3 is TGTGCCAGCAGCTTAGGGGGGATTGGGGCCGGGGAGCTGTTTTTT.